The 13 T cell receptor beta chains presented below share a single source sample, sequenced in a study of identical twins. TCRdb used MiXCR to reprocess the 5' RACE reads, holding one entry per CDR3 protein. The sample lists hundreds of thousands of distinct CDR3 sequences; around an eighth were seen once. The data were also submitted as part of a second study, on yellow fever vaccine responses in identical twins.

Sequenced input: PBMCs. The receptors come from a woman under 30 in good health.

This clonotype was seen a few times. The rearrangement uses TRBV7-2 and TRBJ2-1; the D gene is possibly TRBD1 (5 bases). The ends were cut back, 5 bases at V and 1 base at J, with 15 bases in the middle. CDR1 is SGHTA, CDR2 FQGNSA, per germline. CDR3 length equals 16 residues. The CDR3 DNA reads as TGTGCCAGCAGCATACAGGTCCTATCTTCCTACAATGAGCAGTTCTTC. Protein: CASSIQVLSSYNEQFF.

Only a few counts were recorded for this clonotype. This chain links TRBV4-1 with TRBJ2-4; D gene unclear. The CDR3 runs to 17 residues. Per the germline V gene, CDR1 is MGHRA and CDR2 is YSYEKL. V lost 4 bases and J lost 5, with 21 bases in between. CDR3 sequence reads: CASSLSSSATLQNIQYF. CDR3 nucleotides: TGCGCCAGCAGCCTCTCTAGTTCGGCTACTCTTCAAAACATTCAGTACTTC.

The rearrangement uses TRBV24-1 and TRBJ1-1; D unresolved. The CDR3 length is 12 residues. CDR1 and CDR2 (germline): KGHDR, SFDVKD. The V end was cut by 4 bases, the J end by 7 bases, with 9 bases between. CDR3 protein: CATSDPDGEAFF. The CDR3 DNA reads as TGTGCCACCAGTGACCCGGACGGTGAAGCTTTCTTT.

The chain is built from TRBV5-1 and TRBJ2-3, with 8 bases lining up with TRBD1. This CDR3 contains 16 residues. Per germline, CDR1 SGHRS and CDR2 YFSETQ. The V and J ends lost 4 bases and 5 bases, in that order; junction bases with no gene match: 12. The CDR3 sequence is CASSTRTGQKGDTQYF. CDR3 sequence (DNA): TGCGCCAGCAGCACACGGACAGGGCAGAAGGGAGATACGCAGTATTTT.

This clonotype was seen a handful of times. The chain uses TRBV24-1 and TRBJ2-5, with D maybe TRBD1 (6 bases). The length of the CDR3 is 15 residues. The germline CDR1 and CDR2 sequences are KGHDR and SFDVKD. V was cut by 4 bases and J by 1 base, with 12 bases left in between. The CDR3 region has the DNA TGTGCCACCAGTGACCCTGGACAGCTCCAAGAGACCCAGTACTTC. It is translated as CATSDPGQLQETQYF.

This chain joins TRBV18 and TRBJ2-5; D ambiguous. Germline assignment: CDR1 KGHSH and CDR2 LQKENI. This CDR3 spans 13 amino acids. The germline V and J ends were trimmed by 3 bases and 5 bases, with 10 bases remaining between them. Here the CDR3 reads CASSPPWVETQYF. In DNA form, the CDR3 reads TGTGCCAGCTCACCGCCATGGGTTGAGACCCAGTACTTC.

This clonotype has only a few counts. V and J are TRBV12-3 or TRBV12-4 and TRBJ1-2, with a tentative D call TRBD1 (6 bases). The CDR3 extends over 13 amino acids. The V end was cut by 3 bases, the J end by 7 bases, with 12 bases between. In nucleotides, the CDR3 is TGTGCCAGCAGTTTGTGGCAGGGGACTGGCTACACCTTC. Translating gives CASSLWQGTGYTF.

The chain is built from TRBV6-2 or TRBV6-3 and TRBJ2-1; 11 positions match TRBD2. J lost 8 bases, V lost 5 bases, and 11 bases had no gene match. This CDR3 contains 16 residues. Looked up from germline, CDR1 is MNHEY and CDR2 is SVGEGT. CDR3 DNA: TGTGCCAGCAGTCCCCGGCGAGGTAGCGGGAGGGATGAGCAGTTCTTC. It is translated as CASSPRRGSGRDEQFF.

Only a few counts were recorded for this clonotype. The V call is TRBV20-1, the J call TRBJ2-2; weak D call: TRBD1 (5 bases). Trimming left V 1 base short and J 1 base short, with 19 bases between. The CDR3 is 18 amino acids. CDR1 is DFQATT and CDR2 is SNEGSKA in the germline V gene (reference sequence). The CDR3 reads CSARVLKRGSGNTGELFF. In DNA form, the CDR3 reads TGCAGTGCTAGAGTACTTAAAAGGGGATCGGGGAACACCGGGGAGCTGTTTTTT.

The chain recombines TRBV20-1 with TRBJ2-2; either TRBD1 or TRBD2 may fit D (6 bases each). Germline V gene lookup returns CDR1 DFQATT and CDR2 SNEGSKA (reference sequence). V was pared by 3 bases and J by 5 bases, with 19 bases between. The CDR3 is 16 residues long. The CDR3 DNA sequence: TGCAGTGCTAGTTACAGGGCTAGCGCCCGGACCGGGGAGCTGTTTTTT. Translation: CSASYRASARTGELFF.

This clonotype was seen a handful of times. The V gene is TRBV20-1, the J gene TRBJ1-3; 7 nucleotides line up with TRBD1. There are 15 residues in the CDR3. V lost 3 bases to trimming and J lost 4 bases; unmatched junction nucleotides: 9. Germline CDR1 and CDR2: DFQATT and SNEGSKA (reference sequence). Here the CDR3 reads CSARREGAGGNTIYF. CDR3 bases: TGCAGTGCTAGGCGGGAGGGGGCCGGGGGAAACACCATATATTTT.

CDR3 bases: TGTGCCAGCAGCTTAGATCCCCTAGCGGGAGGGGGTGAGCAGTTCTTC. Amino acids: CASSLDPLAGGGEQFF. J is TRBJ2-1 and V is TRBV11-2; TRBD2 agrees at 12 bases. Germline-derived CDR1 and CDR2 are SGHAT and FQNNGV. CDR3 length equals 16 residues. Trimming removed 0 bases from V and 9 bases from J; junction bases left unmatched: 6.

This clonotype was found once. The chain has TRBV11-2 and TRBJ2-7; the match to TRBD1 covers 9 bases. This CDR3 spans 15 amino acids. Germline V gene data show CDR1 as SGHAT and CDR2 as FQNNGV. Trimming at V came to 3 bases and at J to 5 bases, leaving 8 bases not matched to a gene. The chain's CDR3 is CASSLPQGARNEQYF. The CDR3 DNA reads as TGTGCCAGCAGCTTGCCACAGGGGGCTCGGAACGAGCAGTACTTC.